The T cell receptor beta chain described here comes from a study of neurological immune-mediated disorders. Germline V gene lookup returns CDR1 SQVTM and CDR2 ANQGSEA. The V and J ends lost 6 bases and 0 bases respectively, with 11 bases between them. The CDR3 runs 13 residues. This clonotype was observed many times. Healthy controls comprised blood bank volunteers in Maryland, USA. With 10-nucleotide random UMIs, 5'RACE was used to make the cDNA. From the 5' RACE reads, TCRdb called clonotypes with MiXCR, one entry per CDR3 protein. Of about 39,000 distinct CDR3 sequences listed, 7.2% are singletons. The gene calls are TRBV29-1 and TRBJ1-1; D is unclear. Sequencing was done on a sample of CD4+ T cells from blood. The sequence was collected from a man aged 50-60 years in good health. The CDR3 nucleotides are TGCAGCGTACGGACGGTGATGAACACTGAAGCTTTCTTT. Protein product: CSVRTVMNTEAFF.